The sequence of this TCR beta chain was determined in a study of shared clonotypes between healthy human individuals. After removal of 4 bases from V and 4 bases from J, the junction contained 18 bases not matched to a gene. The CDR3 loop spans 19 amino acids. CDR1 and CDR2 from the germline V gene are ENHRY and SYGVKD. Under the authors' procedure: Without quality scores, immunoSEQ junctional reads could not be filtered like full-length reads. Sequencing used immunoSEQ multiplex PCR; TCRdb keeps in-frame clones, though not all of them. Clonal size and the V and J genes are those of that table, whereas D and trimming came from the DNA. Seen here are about 530,000 clones, 96% observed once, and the top ten hold about 0.064%.

The sequencing input was naive CD4+ T cells sorted from blood. Subset: CD45RA+ positively selected. The chain joins TRBV10-3 to TRBJ2-3; TRBD2 agrees at 9 bases. The sequence was collected from a woman under 40 in good health. The CDR3 region has the DNA TGTGCCATCAGTGGCCGCCCGGGAGAAGCGGGAGGAGGGTCAGATACGCAGTATTTT. This sequence encodes CAISGRPGEAGGGSDTQYF.